This is a list of T cell receptor beta chains from one sample in a study of control samples from healthy donors and cancer patients. Repertoires were generated with immunoSEQ multiplex PCR, while TCRdb's copy carries only in-frame clones and drops some. The table has 74,000 or so clones, around nine tenths seen once; the top ten hold under 7.5%. The sample taken for sequencing was blood. Every receptor here comes from a middle-aged man in good health. Each CDR3 is given with its conserved first and last residue. Fields, in order: V gene, J gene, D gene, clone size, CDR3 DNA, CDR3 protein. The D gene is left open where the match is weak. For some rows the clone size is stated as once, few or many, or as a class when expanded; others skip it.

TRBV6-5,TRBJ2-7,NA,NA,TGTGCCAGCAGTTGGACGAGGGCAACCTACGAGCAGTACTTC,CASSWTRATYEQYF
TRBV12-3/TRBV12-4,TRBJ1-6,NA,NA,TGTGCCAGCAGTGACTCCGTGGGACCCCTCCACTTT,CASSDSVGPLHF
TRBV30,TRBJ2-7,NA,NA,TGTGCCTGGAGTGTAAACCAGGCTCGAGAGCAGTACTTC,CAWSVNQAREQYF
TRBV24-1,TRBJ1-5,NA,NA,TGTGCCACCAGTGATCAAAATAGCAATCAGCCCCAGCATTTT,CATSDQNSNQPQHF
TRBV27,TRBJ1-6,TRBD1,NA,TGTGCCAGCAGTTCGGGACAGGGATATAATTCACCCCTCCACTTT,CASSSGQGYNSPLHF
TRBV9,TRBJ1-5,TRBD1,NA,TGTGCCAGCAGCGAGGGACAGACTAATCAGCCCCAGCATTTT,CASSEGQTNQPQHF
TRBV21-1,TRBJ2-7,NA,NA,TGTGCCAGCAGCAAACCACTCCGGAGAGGGAGCTCCTACGAGCAGTACTTC,CASSKPLRRGSSYEQYF
TRBV5-1,TRBJ1-2,NA,NA,TGCGCCAGCAGCTCTTCCAGACAGGATTCTTATGGCTACACCTTC,CASSSSRQDSYGYTF
TRBV4-1,TRBJ2-1,TRBD2,NA,TGCGCCAGCAGCCAACGACCGCTAGCGGGGAATGAGCAGTTCTTC,CASSQRPLAGNEQFF
TRBV2,TRBJ1-2,TRBD1,NA,TGTGCCACTGGTCGGGACAGGGGCAACTATGGCTACACCTTC,CATGRDRGNYGYTF
TRBV7-9,TRBJ2-7,NA,NA,TGTGCCAGCAGCCCAGACGAAGCCTACGAGCAGTACTTC,CASSPDEAYEQYF
TRBV5-4,TRBJ2-1,NA,NA,TGTGCCAGCAGCCTGCGTGGGGGGCCCAATGAGCAGTTCTTC,CASSLRGGPNEQFF
TRBV4-2,TRBJ1-2,TRBD1,once,TGTGCCAGCAGCCCCTACAACACCGACAGGGCGAATGGCTACACCTTC,CASSPYNTDRANGYTF
TRBV6-5,TRBJ1-2,NA,NA,TGTGCCAGCAGTTCGGTCTATGGCTACACCTTC,CASSSVYGYTF
TRBV19,TRBJ2-2,NA,NA,TGTGCCAGTAAAGTCACGCGTGCCACCGGGGAGCTGTTTTTT,CASKVTRATGELFF
TRBV12-3/TRBV12-4,TRBJ2-3,NA,NA,TGTGCCAGCAGTGCTAGCACAGATACGCAGTATTTT,CASSASTDTQYF
TRBV27,TRBJ2-5,NA,NA,TGTGCCAGCAGTCCCTATACCTCGGACCGGGGGGCGTTCCAAGAGACCCAGTACTTC,CASSPYTSDRGAFQETQYF
TRBV18,TRBJ1-1,TRBD1,NA,TGTGCCAGCTCACCACAAGAGGGGGCGAACACTGAAGCTTTCTTT,CASSPQEGANTEAFF
TRBV30,TRBJ1-5,NA,medium-sized,TGTGCCTGGGGCCACAGGTTTCTTAGCAATCAGCCCCAGCATTTT,CAWGHRFLSNQPQHF
TRBV29-1,TRBJ2-2,NA,NA,TGCAGCGCCCAAAGGGGGGGCTGGCGGTCCGGGGAGCTGTTTTTT,CSAQRGGWRSGELFF
TRBV18,TRBJ2-3,NA,NA,TGTGCCAGCTCACCAGCCCTGCAGGGTTCGGATACGCAGTATTTT,CASSPALQGSDTQYF
TRBV5-1,TRBJ1-5,NA,NA,TGCGCCAGCAGCATTGACCCCATTGGAAATCAGCCCCAGCATTTT,CASSIDPIGNQPQHF
TRBV19,TRBJ1-5,TRBD1,NA,TGTGCCAGTAGTGCGAGGGACAGGCAGAGTCAGCCCCAGCATTTT,CASSARDRQSQPQHF
TRBV27,TRBJ2-7,NA,NA,TGTGCCAGCAGTTACGCAGGTGCGTACGAGCAGTACTTC,CASSYAGAYEQYF
TRBV5-1,TRBJ2-2,TRBD1,NA,TGCGCCAGCAGTCCGACAGGGGGCTTGACCGGGGAGCTGTTTTTT,CASSPTGGLTGELFF
TRBV5-1,TRBJ1-5,NA,NA,TGCGCCAGCAGCCCCGGACCTGATAGCAATCAGCCCCAGCATTTT,CASSPGPDSNQPQHF
TRBV7-6,TRBJ2-2,TRBD2,NA,TGTGCCAGCAGCCTACCTGTCGGGGGGGCCGGGAACACCGGGGAGCTGTTTTTT,CASSLPVGGAGNTGELFF
TRBV3-1/TRBV3-2,TRBJ1-6,NA,NA,TGTGCCAGCCGCGCGGGAACCTATAATTCACCCCTCCACTTT,CASRAGTYNSPLHF
TRBV3-1/TRBV3-2,TRBJ1-1,NA,NA,TGTGCCAGCAGCCACTACCCGAGGGGCAGCCCAAACACTGAAGCTTTCTTT,CASSHYPRGSPNTEAFF
TRBV4-3,TRBJ1-4,NA,NA,TGCGCCAGCAGCCACCCTAGGGACAACCCAACTAATGAAAAACTGTTTTTT,CASSHPRDNPTNEKLFF
TRBV24-1,TRBJ2-7,NA,NA,TGTGCCACCAGTGACCCCGCCAGGGGCAGCTCCTACGAGCAGTACTTC,CATSDPARGSSYEQYF
TRBV15,TRBJ2-1,TRBD2,NA,TGTGCCACCAGCAGAGATACACTAGCGGTCGTCAATGAGCAGTTCTTC,CATSRDTLAVVNEQFF
TRBV3-1/TRBV3-2,TRBJ2-1,TRBD2,NA,TGTGCCAGCAGCCAACAGCGGGGGGGCCCTGAGCAGTTCTTC,CASSQQRGGPEQFF
TRBV6-5,TRBJ1-1,TRBD1,NA,TGTGCCAGCAGGGGAGAGGACAGGCGGAACACTGAAGCTTTCTTT,CASRGEDRRNTEAFF
TRBV15,TRBJ2-7,NA,few,TGTGCCACCAGCAGAGGGCAGGCCCCCTTTGCCTACGAGCAGTACTTC,CATSRGQAPFAYEQYF
TRBV10-3,TRBJ1-5,TRBD1,NA,TGTGCCATCAGTGCCCAACCGGGACAGACGAATCAGCCCCAGCATTTT,CAISAQPGQTNQPQHF
TRBV30,TRBJ2-1,NA,NA,TGTGCCTGGAGTGTACCACTGGGCAGACTGGACAATGAGCAGTTCTTC,CAWSVPLGRLDNEQFF
TRBV19,TRBJ1-1,NA,NA,TGTGCCAGTAGTCGGCAGGGAGAAAGGAACACTGAAGCTTTCTTT,CASSRQGERNTEAFF
TRBV5-1,TRBJ1-5,NA,NA,TGCGCCAGCAGCTTGAACCCTAGCAATCAGCCCCAGCATTTT,CASSLNPSNQPQHF
TRBV29-1,TRBJ2-7,TRBD1,NA,TGCAGCGTTGGCCCCGGGACAGTTCTGGACGAGCAGTACTTC,CSVGPGTVLDEQYF
TRBV6-5,TRBJ1-2,NA,NA,TGTGCCAGCAGTACACCGGGGTATGGCTACACCTTC,CASSTPGYGYTF
TRBV5-1,TRBJ1-1,NA,NA,TGCGCCAGCAGCTGGGCAGAGAACACTGAAGCTTTCTTT,CASSWAENTEAFF
TRBV19,TRBJ1-5,NA,NA,TGTGCCAGTAGTCCCGCGCCGAGGCAGCCCCAGCATTTT,CASSPAPRQPQHF
TRBV10-3,TRBJ1-3,NA,NA,TGTGCCATCAGTGGAAGCAGCTTAGGAAACACCATATATTTT,CAISGSSLGNTIYF
TRBV2,TRBJ1-1,NA,NA,TGTGCCAGCAGTGGAATCAGGCACGAGAACACTGAAGCTTTCTTT,CASSGIRHENTEAFF
TRBV24-1,TRBJ2-1,NA,NA,TGTGCCACCAGTGATCCCCCAGACAATGAGCAGTTCTTC,CATSDPPDNEQFF
TRBV4-3,TRBJ1-1,TRBD1,NA,TGCGCCAGCAGCCAAGATACAGGGGATATTGAAGCTTTCTTT,CASSQDTGDIEAFF
TRBV29-1,TRBJ1-4,NA,NA,TGCAGCTTCAGCCACAGTGCTGCCCCTGAAAAACTGTTTTTT,CSFSHSAAPEKLFF
TRBV24-1,TRBJ2-1,NA,once,TGTGCCACCAGTGGCGGCCGGGGCCCCGAACTAATCAATGAGCAGTTCTTC,CATSGGRGPELINEQFF
TRBV4-1,TRBJ1-2,NA,NA,TGCGCCAGCAGCCAAGATCCGGGGGTAACTATGGGGTACACCTTC,CASSQDPGVTMGYTF